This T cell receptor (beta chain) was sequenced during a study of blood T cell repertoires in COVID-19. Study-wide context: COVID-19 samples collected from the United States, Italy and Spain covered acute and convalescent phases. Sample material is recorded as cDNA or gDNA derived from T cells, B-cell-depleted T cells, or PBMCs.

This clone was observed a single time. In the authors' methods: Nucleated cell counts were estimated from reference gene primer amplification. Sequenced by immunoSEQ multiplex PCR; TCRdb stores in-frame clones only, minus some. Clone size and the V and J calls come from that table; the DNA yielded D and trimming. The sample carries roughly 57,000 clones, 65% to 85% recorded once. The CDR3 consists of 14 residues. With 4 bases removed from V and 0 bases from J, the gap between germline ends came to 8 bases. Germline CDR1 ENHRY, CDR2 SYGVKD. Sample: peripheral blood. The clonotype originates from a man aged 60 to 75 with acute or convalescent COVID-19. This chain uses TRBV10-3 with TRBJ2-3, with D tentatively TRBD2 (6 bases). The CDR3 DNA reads TGTGCCATCAGTGGCGGGGCTAGCACAGATACGCAGTATTTT. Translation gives CAISGGASTDTQYF.